This entry is about one T cell receptor beta chain. Its target is not known. This entry is derived from a study of cytomegalovirus exposure and HLA in healthy donors. Notes on the study in general: Follow-up analysis later connected one missense variant in DCLRE1C with trimming of TCR beta V- and J-genes.

PCR primers comprised 60 Vbeta and 13 Jbeta primers. Sequencing used immunoSEQ multiplex PCR; TCRdb keeps in-frame clones, though not all of them. The repertoire holds approximately 160,000 clones, with approximately 77% as singletons. Per germline, CDR1 SGHRS and CDR2 YFSETQ. The germline V and J ends were trimmed by 4 bases and 5 bases, with 18 bases remaining between them. This CDR3 has 15 amino acids. The rearrangement joins TRBV5-1 to TRBJ2-5; tentatively, D is TRBD2 (6 bases). What was sequenced was PBMCs. This receptor was identified in a male donor in good health and CMV-seropositive. The CDR3, as DNA: TGCGCCAGCAGCCCACAGTATAGCGGTTTTGAGACCCAGTACTTC. Translating gives CASSPQYSGFETQYF.